This T cell receptor (beta chain) was captured in a study of cytomegalovirus exposure and HLA in healthy donors. General study findings and limits: Despite most TCR sequences being rare, some public TCRs occurred in many donors. A later analysis found TCR association rates differed by HLA locus, highest for DRB1 and lowest for HLA-C. Diagnosis of cytomegalovirus status made by the classifier reportedly showed high specificity and sensitivity.

Of note for this clone: Its antigen is undetermined.

PCR employed 60 Vbeta and 13 Jbeta primers. Only in-frame clones appear in the TCRdb table, and some are missing; sequencing was by immunoSEQ multiplex PCR. The sample shows about 190,000 clones, 80% to 85% of them seen only once. The specimen was PBMCs. The source is a woman under 30 in good health and CMV-seronegative.

The CDR3 region is CASSLLATVNEQFF. The CDR3 DNA follows: TGTGCCAGCAGCCTACTAGCAACGGTCAATGAGCAGTTCTTC. The V gene is TRBV6-6, the J gene TRBJ2-1; D may be TRBD2 (6 bases). The CDR3 contains 14 residues. Deletions cut 6 bases from V and 6 bases from J, with 15 bases between. Germline assignment: CDR1 MNHNY and CDR2 SVGAGI (reference sequence).